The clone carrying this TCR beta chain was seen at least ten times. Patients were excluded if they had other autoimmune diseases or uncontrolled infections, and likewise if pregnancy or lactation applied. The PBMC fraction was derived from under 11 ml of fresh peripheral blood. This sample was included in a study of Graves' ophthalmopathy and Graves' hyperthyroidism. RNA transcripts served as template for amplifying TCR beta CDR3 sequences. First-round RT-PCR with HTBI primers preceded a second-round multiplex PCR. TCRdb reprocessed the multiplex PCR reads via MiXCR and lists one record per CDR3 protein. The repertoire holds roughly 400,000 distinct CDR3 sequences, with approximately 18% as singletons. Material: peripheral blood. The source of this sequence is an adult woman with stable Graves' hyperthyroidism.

The CDR3: CSARHRFGYGYTF. The CDR3 nucleotides read TGCAGTGCTAGGCACAGGTTTGGCTATGGCTACACCTTC. This chain uses TRBV20-1 with TRBJ1-2; maybe TRBD1 (5 bases). The CDR3 runs to 13 residues. CDR1 and CDR2 from the germline V gene are DFQATT and SNEGSKA (reference sequence). Deletions cut 3 bases from V and 4 bases from J, with 12 bases between.